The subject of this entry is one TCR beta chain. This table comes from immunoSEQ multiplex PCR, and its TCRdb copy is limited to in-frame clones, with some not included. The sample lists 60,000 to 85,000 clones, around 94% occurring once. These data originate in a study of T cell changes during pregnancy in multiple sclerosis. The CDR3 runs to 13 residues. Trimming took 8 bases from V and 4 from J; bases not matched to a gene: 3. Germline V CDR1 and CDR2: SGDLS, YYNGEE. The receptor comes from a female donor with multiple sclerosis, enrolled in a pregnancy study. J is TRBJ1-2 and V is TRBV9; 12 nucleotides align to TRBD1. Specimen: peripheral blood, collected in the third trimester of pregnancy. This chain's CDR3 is CASGTGGGYGYTF. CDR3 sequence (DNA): TGTGCCAGTGGGACAGGGGGCGGCTATGGCTACACCTTC.